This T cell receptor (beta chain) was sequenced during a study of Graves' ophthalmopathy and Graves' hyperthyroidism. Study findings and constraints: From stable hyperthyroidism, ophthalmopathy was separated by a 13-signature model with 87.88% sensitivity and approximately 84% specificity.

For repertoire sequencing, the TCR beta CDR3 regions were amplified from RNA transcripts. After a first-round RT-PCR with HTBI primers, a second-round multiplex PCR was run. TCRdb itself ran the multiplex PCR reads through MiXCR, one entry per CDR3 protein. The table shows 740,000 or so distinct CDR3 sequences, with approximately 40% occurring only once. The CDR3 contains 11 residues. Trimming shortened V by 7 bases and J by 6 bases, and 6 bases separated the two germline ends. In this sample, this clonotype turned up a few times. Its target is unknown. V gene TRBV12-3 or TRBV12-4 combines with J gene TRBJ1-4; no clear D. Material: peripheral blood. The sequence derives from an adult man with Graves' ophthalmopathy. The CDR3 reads CASMVYEKLFF. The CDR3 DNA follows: TGTGCCAGCATGGTATATGAAAAACTGTTTTTT.